One and the same sample provided the 27 T cell receptor beta chains below, sequenced in a study of blood T cell repertoires in COVID-19. The assay was immunoSEQ multiplex PCR, and TCRdb's table has in-frame clones only and misses some. The table shows some 260,000 clones, with approximately 86% occurring only once. The sequencing sample was made of peripheral blood. Receptors originate from a woman aged 25 to 39 with acute or convalescent COVID-19.

J is TRBJ1-2 and V is TRBV12-3 or TRBV12-4; D call uncertain. The V end lost 3 bases, the J end lost 7 bases, and 12 bases lay between the germline ends. This CDR3 region has 13 residues. CDR3 DNA sequence: TGTGCCAGCAGTTTTCTTCCCGGCGGTGGCTACACCTTC. Protein: CASSFLPGGGYTF.

This clone occurred once. The chain combines TRBV7-6 with TRBJ2-3; D may be TRBD2 (6 bases). This CDR3 contains 17 residues. V lost 1 base to trimming and J lost 1 base, with 15 bases between them. Germline lookup yields CDR1 SGHVS and CDR2 FNYEAQ. The chain's CDR3 is CASSLGGSGSRTDTQYF. CDR3 coding DNA: TGTGCCAGCAGCTTAGGTGGTAGCGGCTCTCGCACAGATACGCAGTATTTT.

The chain carries TRBV5-1 and TRBJ2-5; 9 positions match TRBD1. Germline V CDR1 and CDR2: SGHRS, YFSETQ. The V and J ends lost 0 bases and 4 bases, in that order; junction bases with no gene match: 4. The CDR3 covers 15 residues. The CDR3 nucleotides are TGCGCCAGCAGCTTGGTAGGGGACAGGGCAGAGACCCAGTACTTC. Amino acids: CASSLVGDRAETQYF.

In its sample, this clone was seen once. This chain uses TRBV3-1 (or the pseudogene TRBV3-2) with TRBJ2-3; 8 bases align to TRBD2. The germline V gene encodes CDR1 LGHDT and CDR2 YNNKEL (reference sequence). The CDR3 runs to 16 residues. The V segment lost 2 bases and the J segment 4 bases; nucleotides outside the gene matches: 8. The CDR3 region has the DNA TGTGCCAGCAGCCAATCAAGCGGGAGCTGGGCAGATACGCAGTATTTT. Its protein is CASSQSSGSWADTQYF.

The rearrangement uses TRBV6-4 and TRBJ1-2; 7 positions agree with TRBD1. Per the germline V gene, CDR1 is MRHNA and CDR2 is SNTAGT. The CDR3 sequence is 15 residues long. The V gene end was trimmed by 0 bases and the J gene end by 1 base; junction bases not matched to a gene: 2. The CDR3 region is CASSDSRDSNYGYTF. CDR3 nucleotide sequence: TGTGCCAGCAGTGACTCCAGGGACAGTAACTATGGCTACACCTTC.

The rearrangement links TRBV30 to TRBJ2-3; 9 nucleotides align to TRBD1. Germline assignment: CDR1 GTSNPN and CDR2 SVGIG (reference sequence). Losses at the gene ends were 2 bases for V and 4 bases for J; bases not matched to a gene: 7. The CDR3 spans 15 residues. CDR3 region: CAWSSGQGDADTQYF. The CDR3 nucleotides read TGTGCCTGGAGTTCGGGACAGGGTGACGCAGATACGCAGTATTTT.

This clone was found once. The CDR3 nucleotides are TGTGCCAGCTCACCACCTACCGGGACTTTGAACACTGAAGCTTTCTTT. Its protein is CASSPPTGTLNTEAFF. V is TRBV18 and J is TRBJ1-1, with D possibly being TRBD1 (5 bases). This CDR3 has 16 amino acids. The V end lost 0 bases, the J end lost 0 bases, and 11 bases lay between the germline ends. Looked up from germline, CDR1 is KGHSH and CDR2 is LQKENI.

The chain recombines TRBV30 with TRBJ2-7, with TRBD2 matching 10 bases. V trimming: 3 bases; J trimming: 5 bases; junction bases outside the gene matches: 16. Germline CDR1 reads GTSNPN; CDR2 reads SVGIG (reference sequence). CDR3 length equals 17 residues. CDR3 amino acids: CAWRSTRSLAGVHEQYF. The CDR3 DNA reads TGTGCCTGGAGATCCACTAGGAGTCTAGCGGGAGTTCACGAGCAGTACTTC.

CDR3 coding DNA: TGTGCCAGCAGCAGAGGGTCGTTAGGCTCCTACGAGCAGTACTTC. Translating it yields CASSRGSLGSYEQYF. The chain recombines TRBV5-4 with TRBJ2-7; weak D call: TRBD2 (5 bases). With 4 bases removed from V and 0 bases from J, the gap between germline ends came to 14 bases. The CDR3 loop spans 15 amino acids. Germline values: CDR1 SGHNT, CDR2 YYREEE (reference sequence).

The V and J genes are TRBV15 and TRBJ2-7; unclear D gene. The V gene lost 3 bases and the J gene lost 1 base, with 7 bases spanning the gap. Germline V gene data show CDR1 as LNHNV and CDR2 as YYDKDF (reference sequence). The CDR3 has 13 amino acids. CDR3 residues: CATSSDISYEQYF. DNA for the CDR3: TGTGCCACCAGCAGCGACATTTCCTACGAGCAGTACTTC.

CDR3 DNA: TGTGCCAGCACGATCAGGGTAGGGATGGCCGGGGAGCTGTTTTTT. Encoded protein: CASTIRVGMAGELFF. The gene calls are TRBV2 and TRBJ2-2; tentatively, D is TRBD1 (5 bases). Germline V gives CDR1 SNHLY, CDR2 FYNNEI. CDR3 length: 15 residues. V lost 7 bases and J 6 bases, leaving 18 bases between the germline ends.

The chain combines TRBV30 with TRBJ2-7, with TRBD1 as a possible D gene (5 bases). This CDR3 spans 13 amino acids. The germline V and J ends were trimmed by 0 bases and 2 bases, with 8 bases remaining between them. CDR1 GTSNPN and CDR2 SVGIG come from the germline V gene (reference sequence). CDR3 loop: CAWSVDRTYEQYF. The CDR3 nucleotides read TGTGCCTGGAGTGTAGACAGAACCTACGAGCAGTACTTC.

The gene calls are TRBV19 and TRBJ1-5; maybe TRBD1 (5 bases). This CDR3 is built from 15 residues. The germline V gene encodes CDR1 LNHDA and CDR2 SQIVND (reference sequence). V was clipped by 5 bases and J by 4 bases, with 15 bases between them. The CDR3 coding sequence is TGTGCCAGTAGTTTTGGGATGGGGCGGAATCAGCCCCAGCATTTT. Translating it yields CASSFGMGRNQPQHF.

The genes are TRBV29-1 and TRBJ2-2, with a possible D match to TRBD1 (6 bases). The CDR3 is 12 residues long. V was pared by 5 bases and J by 7 bases, with 11 bases between. The germline V gene encodes CDR1 SQVTM and CDR2 ANQGSEA. CDR3 loop: CSVNRDHGELFF. In DNA, the CDR3 is TGCAGCGTTAACAGGGACCACGGGGAGCTGTTTTTT.

The chain uses TRBV4-3 and TRBJ1-1, with D tentatively TRBD1 (5 bases). Germline V lookup: CDR1 LGHNA, CDR2 YSLEER. V lost 1 base and J lost 0, with 9 bases in between. This CDR3 has 15 amino acids. The CDR3 DNA follows: TGCGCCAGCAGCCAAGGACAGTTTATGAACACTGAAGCTTTCTTT. This translates into CASSQGQFMNTEAFF.

This rearrangement joins TRBV6-1 to TRBJ2-7; D possibly corresponds to TRBD2 (5 bases). Between the trimmed V and J ends, which lost 0 bases and 6 bases, there was a span of 12 bases. Looked up from germline, CDR1 is MNHNS and CDR2 is SASEGT. This CDR3 has 14 amino acids. The DNA of the CDR3 is TGTGCCAGCAGTGAAGCCCGGGGTGTAGGCGAGCAGTACTTC. This codes for CASSEARGVGEQYF.

The V and J genes are TRBV19 and TRBJ2-7; 14 bases map to TRBD2. The trim removed 8 bases at V and 6 bases at J, leaving 3 bases unmatched. From germline, CDR1 is LNHDA and CDR2 SQIVND (reference sequence). CDR3 length equals 13 residues. CDR3 nucleotides: TGTGCCAGTGGGGGACTAGCGGGAGCCGAGCAGTACTTC. Amino acid sequence: CASGGLAGAEQYF.

The chain's CDR3 is CASSQLASSTDTQYF. CDR3 coding DNA: TGTGCCAGCAGCCAACTAGCGTCTAGCACAGATACGCAGTATTTT. J is TRBJ2-3 and V is TRBV3-1 (or the pseudogene TRBV3-2); D perhaps matches TRBD2 (6 bases). CDR1 LGHDT and CDR2 YNNKEL come from the germline V gene (reference sequence). The ends were cut back, 2 bases at V and 0 bases at J, with 9 bases in the middle. CDR3 length equals 15 residues.

Only one count was recorded for this clone. The chain combines TRBV30 with TRBJ2-7, with TRBD1 matching over 7 bases. Trimming at V came to 2 bases and at J to 3 bases, leaving 1 base not matched to a gene. The germline V gene encodes CDR1 GTSNPN and CDR2 SVGIG (reference sequence). The CDR3 consists of 12 residues. CDR3 sequence: CAWSTGVYEQYF. The CDR3 DNA sequence: TGTGCCTGGAGTACAGGGGTCTACGAGCAGTACTTC.

The rearrangement links TRBV6-2 or TRBV6-3 to TRBJ1-1; D ambiguous. Germline assignment: CDR1 MNHEY and CDR2 SVGEGT. Trimming shortened V by 4 bases and J by 7 bases, and 10 bases separated the two germline ends. This CDR3 has 12 residues. CDR3 DNA sequence: TGTGCCAGCAGTTGGTTTGGACTTGAAGCTTTCTTT. As protein: CASSWFGLEAFF.

The chain combines TRBV6-6 with TRBJ2-3, with 7 bases aligning to TRBD1. The CDR3 has 13 residues. The J segment lost 6 bases and the V segment lost 7 bases, leaving 7 bases of the junction unmatched. Germline CDR1 and CDR2: MNHNY and SVGAGI (reference sequence). The CDR3 reads CASKFTGQDTQYF. DNA for the CDR3: TGTGCCAGCAAATTCACGGGACAGGATACGCAGTATTTT.

The genes are TRBV5-1 and TRBJ1-4; unclear D gene. The ends were cut back, 0 bases at V and 7 bases at J, with 13 bases in the middle. CDR3 length equals 15 residues. Germline V gene lookup returns CDR1 SGHRS and CDR2 YFSETQ. For the CDR3, the DNA is TGCGCCAGCAGCTTGGTTGACCCAGGAATTGAAAAACTGTTTTTT. The encoded protein is CASSLVDPGIEKLFF.

This CDR3 reads CASSYSGTGTYEQYF. The CDR3 DNA is TGTGCCAGCAGTTATTCGGGGACAGGGACCTACGAGCAGTACTTC. The J gene is TRBJ2-7, the V gene TRBV6-5, with TRBD1 matching over 9 bases. The junction had 5 bases not matched to a gene; V was cut back by 3 bases and J by 2 bases. In germline, CDR1 is MNHEY, CDR2 SVGAGI. This CDR3 is built from 15 residues.

The V and J genes are TRBV3-1 (or the pseudogene TRBV3-2) and TRBJ1-3; no firm D call. The CDR3 extends over 15 amino acids. Germline CDR1 reads LGHDT; CDR2 reads YNNKEL (reference sequence). V shed 4 bases and J shed 0 bases, with 10 bases lying between them. The chain's CDR3 is CASSRSGNSGNTIYF. DNA of the CDR3: TGTGCCAGCAGCCGAAGCGGGAACTCTGGAAACACCATATATTTT.

This clone was counted only a few times. V gene TRBV7-2 combines with J gene TRBJ2-7; 8 nucleotides line up with TRBD1. Germline CDR1 SGHTA, CDR2 FQGNSA. V gave up 5 bases and J gave up 11 bases; unmatched junction bases: 20. The CDR3 spans 16 residues. DNA for the CDR3: TGTGCCAGCAGCCCGAGAATTGGGGCAGGGGGCAGGATGGAGTACTTC. Translation gives CASSPRIGAGGRMEYF.

The chain joins TRBV16 to TRBJ2-5, with 8 nucleotides matching TRBD2. The CDR3 contains 16 residues. With 1 base clipped from V and 4 bases from J, the junction kept 8 bases outside the gene matches. The germline V gene encodes CDR1 KGHSY and CDR2 FQNENV. CDR3 sequence (DNA): TGTGCCAGCAGCCAATTACTAGCGGCCACCGGAGAGACCCAGTACTTC. Its translation is CASSQLLAATGETQYF.

The chain employs TRBV6-2 or TRBV6-3 and TRBJ2-7; D possibly corresponds to TRBD2 (5 bases). CDR3 length: 13 residues. Germline loops: CDR1 MNHEY, CDR2 SVGEGT. The V and J ends lost 4 bases and 0 bases respectively, with 7 bases between them. The CDR3 reads CASSSGVSYEQYF. DNA of the CDR3: TGTGCCAGCAGTTCCGGGGTCTCCTACGAGCAGTACTTC.